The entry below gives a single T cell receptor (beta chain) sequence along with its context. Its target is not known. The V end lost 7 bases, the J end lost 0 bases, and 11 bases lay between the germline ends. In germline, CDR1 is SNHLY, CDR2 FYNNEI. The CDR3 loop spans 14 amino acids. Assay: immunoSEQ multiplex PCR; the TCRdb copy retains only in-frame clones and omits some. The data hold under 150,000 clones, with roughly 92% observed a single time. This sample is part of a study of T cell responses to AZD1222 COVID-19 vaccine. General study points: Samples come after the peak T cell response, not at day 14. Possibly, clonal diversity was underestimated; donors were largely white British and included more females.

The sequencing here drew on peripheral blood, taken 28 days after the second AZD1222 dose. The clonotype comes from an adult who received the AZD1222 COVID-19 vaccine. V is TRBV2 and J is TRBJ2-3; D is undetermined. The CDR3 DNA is TGTGCCAGCAAGGGTAGCCCCAGCACAGATACGCAGTATTTT. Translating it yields CASKGSPSTDTQYF. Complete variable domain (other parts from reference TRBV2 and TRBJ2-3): EPEVTQTPSHQVTQMGQEVILRCVPISNHLYFYWYRQILGQKVEFLVSFYNNEISEKSEIFDDQFSVERPDGSNFTLKIRSTKLEDSAMYFCASKGSPSTDTQYFGPGTRLTVL.